This TCR beta chain was documented in a study of identical twins (dated by TCRdb to about 2016). At the level of the whole study: The study deep-sequenced TCR alpha and beta repertoires from monozygotic twins, unrelated adults of various ages and cord blood to test whether fetal clonotypes persist. Replicate twin experiments were performed at different times using different library preparation protocols to rule out contamination. What the authors observed across the whole study: Conclusions relied on cross-sectional statistical analysis, since the same donors could not be followed over many years. Out-of-frame TCR alpha sequences shared between twins showed an excess of low generation-probability sequences compared with coincidental sharing between unrelated individuals. In monozygotic twins, out-of-frame TCR alpha sharing was systematically underestimated by recombination models, although the models agreed with sharing between unrelated individuals. Invariant T cells such as MAIT and iNKT could partly confound zero-insertion analyses, though diverse VJ usage argued against this for most clonotypes. In beta out-of-frame sequences, excess twin sharing was weaker, because having fewer shared sequences lowered the signal-to-noise ratio. Abundant cord blood beta clonotypes carried fewer insertions; young adult naive repertoires showed a weaker similar trend, while memory repertoires showed none.

Only healthy Caucasian donors were included. The twin cohort comprised three pairs of female monozygotic twins, all aged about 18 to 30 years. Peripheral blood mononuclear cells were used as the source from which RNA for TCR libraries was isolated. Concerning this clonotype: Its antigen has not been determined. Base quality data are lacking; no much larger clone is found one base away.

Libraries were made using 5' RACE. The sequencer was an Illumina HiSeq 2000. A universal primer binding site was introduced by template switching, and a unique molecular identifier was present in the final cDNA, enabling accurate counting of TCR cDNA molecules. First-strand cDNA for TCR alpha and beta chains was synthesized from specific primers in the conserved constant-segment region. To control for contamination, every cDNA library was double barcoded, receiving both a SMART-Mk sample barcode and Illumina barcodes. Two successive PCR steps introduced TruSeq adapter sequences along with Illumina sample barcodes. TCR alpha and beta cDNA libraries were sequenced on the Illumina HiSeq platform with custom primers. Under the source paper's analysis protocol: Raw reads were processed with MiGEC to extract unique molecular identifiers, and MiXCR was used to determine CDR3 positions. For each individual, recombination models were inferred using an EM algorithm with the repgenHMM and IGoR tools. The tcR package in R was used for shared clonotype analysis, with sharing normalized by the product of cloneset sizes. Out-of-frame nonproductive sequences were analyzed to study raw recombination free of thymic and clonal selection effects. TCRdb ran its own pipeline on the public reads, namely fastp trimming at Q25 and MiXCR clone calling, and kept in-frame beta chains. Each CDR3 protein gets just one entry, which takes the most common genes and DNA from the rows behind it. TCRdb's processing, not the authors' own work, is the source of the V and J calls. Here the sample has about 810,000 distinct CDR3 sequences; 9% to 15% occur a single time. The ten largest make up around 1.6% of the sample.

The same data also went into a second study, on yellow fever vaccine responses in identical twins. According to the second study: The T cell response to vaccination in identical twins was reported by the authors to appear partly convergent and partly personalized. In the study, vaccine-responding T cell clones were precisely tracked in identical twins.

Sequenced sample: PBMCs. The origin of this receptor is a woman younger than 35 in good health.

DNA sequence: TGCAGTGCTAGACCGGCAGGGCCCTACTCCTACGAGCAGTACTTC. The translation is CSARPAGPYSYEQYF. The rearranged segments are TRBV20-1 and TRBJ2-7; TRBD1 might be the D gene, on 5 matching bases. From a lookup of the germline V gene (reference sequence), CDR1 and CDR2 are DFQATT and SNEGSKA. Measured from the cysteine to the phenylalanine, the CDR3 is 15 residues long. Kept here is only the CDR3 DNA, which spans 45 bases and is read in frame from base 1. Cut back by 2 bases and 0 bases, the V and J ends lie 14 bases apart.